The 19 T cell receptor beta chains in this list originate from one sample, sequenced in a study of OX40 agonist ivuxolimab in advanced cancers. Clones were sequenced by immunoSEQ multiplex PCR, and TCRdb holds only the in-frame ones, with some missing. Of 60,000 or so clones listed, around 92% were seen once; the top ten hold approximately 20%. Specimen: CD4+ or CD8+ T cells sorted from blood, collected in a trial of the OX40 agonist ivuxolimab. The origin of the receptors is an adult with an advanced solid tumor such as melanoma, head and neck, liver or kidney cancer.

This chain joins TRBV5-1 and TRBJ1-1; no definite D call. V shed 4 bases and J shed 1 base, with 14 bases lying between them. In germline, CDR1 is SGHRS, CDR2 YFSETQ. This CDR3 contains 15 residues. This CDR3 reads CASSTTRERNTEAFF. The CDR3 bases are TGCGCCAGCAGCACCACACGGGAACGGAACACTGAAGCTTTCTTT. The variable domain in full, completed from reference TRBV5-1 and TRBJ1-1, reads KAGVTQTPRYLIKTRGQQVTLSCSPISGHRSVSWYQQTPGQGLQFLFEYFSETQRNKGNFPGRFSGRQFSNSRSEMNVSTLELGDSALYLCASSTTRERNTEAFFGQGTRLTVV.

The chain couples TRBV4-3 to TRBJ2-1; D is perhaps TRBD2 (5 bases). CDR1 LGHNA and CDR2 YSLEER come from the germline V gene. The CDR3 spans 15 residues. Deletions cut 4 bases from V and 3 bases from J, with 13 bases between. CDR3 protein: CASSPYQGLYNEQFF. As DNA, the CDR3 is TGCGCCAGCAGCCCCTACCAAGGACTCTACAATGAGCAGTTCTTC.

This sequence joins TRBV13 and TRBJ2-7; TRBD1 matches at 7 bases. The CDR3 consists of 13 residues. With V trimmed by 5 bases and J by 0 bases, 1 base remained unmatched. Germline CDR1 PRHDT, CDR2 FYEKMQ (reference sequence). The CDR3 loop reads CASSTGDSYEQYF. The CDR3 DNA reads as TGTGCCAGCAGCACAGGGGACTCCTACGAGCAGTACTTC. Complete variable domain (other parts from reference TRBV13 and TRBJ2-7): AAGVIQSPRHLIKEKRETATLKCYPIPRHDTVYWYQQGPGQDPQFLISFYEKMQSDKGSIPDRFSAQQFSDYHSELNMSSLELGDSALYFCASSTGDSYEQYFGPGTRLTVT.

The rearrangement joins TRBV4-3 to TRBJ1-1, with D unclear. Per germline, CDR1 LGHNA and CDR2 YSLEER. This CDR3 is built from 15 residues. Trimming removed 1 base at V and 1 base at J, with 10 bases between. This CDR3 reads CASSQVWAPNTEAFF. The CDR3 DNA reads as TGCGCCAGCAGCCAAGTTTGGGCACCGAACACTGAAGCTTTCTTT.

The chain recombines TRBV5-6 with TRBJ2-3; D gene uncertain. CDR3 length equals 12 residues. With 4 bases removed from V and 10 bases from J, the gap between germline ends came to 13 bases. Germline CDR1 SGHDT, CDR2 YYEEEE. In DNA form, the CDR3 reads TGTGCCAGCAGCCCATCCGAACCTGCGCAGTATTTT. Residues: CASSPSEPAQYF.

The chain uses TRBV28 and TRBJ1-1; D is uncertain. V shed 6 bases and J shed 6 bases, with 23 bases lying between them. The length of the CDR3 is 16 residues. Germline V gives CDR1 MDHEN, CDR2 SYDVKM. The DNA of the CDR3 is TGTGCCAGCAGGACCAACCAACGGCCCCTTGTGTCTGAAGCTTTCTTT. It specifies CASRTNQRPLVSEAFF.

This rearrangement joins TRBV18 to TRBJ2-1; 12 bases map to TRBD2. J was trimmed by 7 bases and V by 4 bases; bases with no gene match: 5. This CDR3 contains 15 residues. Germline V lookup: CDR1 KGHSH, CDR2 LQKENI. The chain's CDR3 is CASSLLAGGPNEQFF. CDR3 nucleotide sequence: TGTGCCAGCTCACTTCTAGCGGGAGGGCCAAATGAGCAGTTCTTC.

The chain couples TRBV11-2 to TRBJ2-1; 8 nucleotides agree with TRBD1. The germline gives CDR1 SGHAT, CDR2 FQNNGV. The V gene end was trimmed by 1 base and the J gene end by 5 bases; junction bases not matched to a gene: 7. This CDR3 contains 16 residues. CDR3 sequence: CASSLVPGGKDNEQFF. Written as DNA, the CDR3 is TGTGCCAGCAGCTTAGTCCCAGGGGGCAAGGACAATGAGCAGTTCTTC.

V and J are TRBV6-5 and TRBJ1-1, with D maybe TRBD1 (5 bases). The CDR3 runs 15 residues. Germline CDR1 MNHEY, CDR2 SVGAGI. V lost 5 bases, J lost 6 bases, and 19 bases lay in between. CDR3 sequence: CASSPQRGPGAEAFF. In DNA form, the CDR3 reads TGTGCCAGCAGTCCCCAACGCGGACCGGGGGCTGAAGCTTTCTTT.

The CDR3 here is CASSLIDTQYF. The CDR3 coding sequence is TGTGCCAGCAGCTTGATAGATACGCAGTATTTT. This chain joins TRBV5-5 and TRBJ2-3; D gene ambiguous. The germline V gene has CDR1 SGHKS and CDR2 YYEKEE (reference sequence). The V and J ends lost 1 base and 5 bases respectively, with 2 bases between them. This CDR3 spans 11 amino acids.

V and J are TRBV28 and TRBJ2-4; 13 bases map to TRBD2. Trimming cost V 6 bases and J 8 bases; bases outside gene matches: 7. Germline CDR1 reads MDHEN; CDR2 reads SYDVKM. This CDR3 contains 15 residues. The CDR3 is CASSPRTSGRDIQYF. The CDR3 coding sequence is TGTGCCAGCAGCCCCCGGACTAGCGGGAGAGACATTCAGTACTTC.

The chain uses TRBV5-1 and TRBJ2-3; D is perhaps TRBD2 (6 bases). CDR3 length equals 12 residues. V lost 7 bases and J 4 bases, leaving 10 bases between the germline ends. The germline CDR1 and CDR2 sequences are SGHRS and YFSETQ. In nucleotides, the CDR3 is TGCGCCAGCCACAGCGGGTCAGATACGCAGTATTTT. It is translated as CASHSGSDTQYF.

The rearrangement joins TRBV4-1 to TRBJ2-1; D possibly uses TRBD1 or TRBD2 (5 bases each). V shed 8 bases and J shed 4 bases, with 15 bases lying between them. The CDR3 totals 14 residues. Germline CDR1 and CDR2: MGHRA and YSYEKL. The chain's CDR3 is CASAPGPLYNEQFF. The CDR3 bases are TGCGCCAGCGCACCGGGACCCCTTTACAATGAGCAGTTCTTC.

A single count supports this clone. The V call is TRBV12-1, the J call TRBJ1-1. TRBV12-1 is a documented pseudogene. The CDR3 loop spans 11 amino acids. This CDR3 is CASSPLSQAFF. In DNA, the CDR3 is TGTGCCAGCAGCCCCTTATCCCAAGCTTTCTTT.

The V call is TRBV6-5, the J call TRBJ1-3; no reliable D call. In germline, CDR1 is MNHEY, CDR2 SVGAGI. This CDR3 has 15 amino acids. V was trimmed by 0 bases and J by 2 bases, leaving 8 bases between them. The CDR3, as DNA: TGTGCCAGCAGTTACTCGATACTCCCTGGAAACACCATATATTTT. It codes for CASSYSILPGNTIYF.

This clone was detected a few times. The chain employs TRBV2 and TRBJ1-1; 7 nucleotides line up with TRBD1. With 7 bases clipped from V and 5 bases from J, the junction kept 1 base outside the gene matches. Germline V gene sequence: CDR1 SNHLY, CDR2 FYNNEI. The CDR3 length is 11 residues. The CDR3 spells CASTGGTEAFF. Written as DNA, the CDR3 is TGTGCCAGCACAGGGGGGACTGAAGCTTTCTTT.

The chain uses TRBV13 and TRBJ2-4, with D maybe TRBD1 (5 bases). This CDR3 is 13 amino acids long. Germline CDR1 is PRHDT and CDR2 is FYEKMQ (reference sequence). V was cut by 4 bases and J by 6 bases, with 10 bases left in between. DNA of the CDR3: TGTGCCAGCAGCTCCAGGGTGGGAAACATTCAGTACTTC. It specifies CASSSRVGNIQYF.

The V and J genes are TRBV6-5 and TRBJ1-5; D unresolved. The CDR3 has 12 residues. V dropped 5 bases and J dropped 6 bases, with 8 bases sitting between them. Germline V lookup: CDR1 MNHEY, CDR2 SVGAGI. This CDR3 is CASSERGQPQHF. DNA for the CDR3: TGTGCCAGCAGTGAGCGGGGTCAGCCCCAGCATTTT.

The rearrangement joins TRBV5-1 to TRBJ2-1, with 8 positions matching TRBD2. CDR1 and CDR2 from the germline V gene are SGHRS and YFSETQ. After removal of 4 bases from V and 5 bases from J, the junction contained 5 bases not matched to a gene. The CDR3 length is 14 residues. The CDR3 loop reads CASSKGLVDNEQFF. The CDR3 bases are TGCGCCAGCAGCAAGGGACTAGTTGACAATGAGCAGTTCTTC. Drawing the rest from reference TRBV5-1 and TRBJ2-1, the complete variable domain is KAGVTQTPRYLIKTRGQQVTLSCSPISGHRSVSWYQQTPGQGLQFLFEYFSETQRNKGNFPGRFSGRQFSNSRSEMNVSTLELGDSALYLCASSKGLVDNEQFFGPGTRLTVL.